This TCR beta chain was captured by sequencing in a study of CD8+CD57+ T cells in acquired aplastic anemia. The CDR3 extends over 12 amino acids. Deletions cut 1 base from V and 10 bases from J, with 7 bases between. CDR1 and CDR2 from the germline V gene are MGHRA and YSYEKL. An expansion of CD8+CD57+ cells by flow cytometry had been shown in patients chosen for sequencing. Genomic DNA was employed as the template in profiling TCR beta VDJ and CDR3. MiXCR, applied by TCRdb to the reads, yields one record per CDR3 protein. Of 50,000 to 65,000 distinct CDR3 sequences in the sample, roughly three fifths were seen once.

V is TRBV4-1 and J is TRBJ1-4; D ambiguous. Sequencing used sorted CD4+, CD8+, or CD8+CD57+ T cells (not recorded which) from PBMCs. This receptor was identified in a human donor with aplastic anemia. The CDR3 loop reads CASSQVLGKLFF. CDR3 nucleotide sequence: TGCGCCAGCAGCCAAGTATTGGGAAAACTGTTTTTT.